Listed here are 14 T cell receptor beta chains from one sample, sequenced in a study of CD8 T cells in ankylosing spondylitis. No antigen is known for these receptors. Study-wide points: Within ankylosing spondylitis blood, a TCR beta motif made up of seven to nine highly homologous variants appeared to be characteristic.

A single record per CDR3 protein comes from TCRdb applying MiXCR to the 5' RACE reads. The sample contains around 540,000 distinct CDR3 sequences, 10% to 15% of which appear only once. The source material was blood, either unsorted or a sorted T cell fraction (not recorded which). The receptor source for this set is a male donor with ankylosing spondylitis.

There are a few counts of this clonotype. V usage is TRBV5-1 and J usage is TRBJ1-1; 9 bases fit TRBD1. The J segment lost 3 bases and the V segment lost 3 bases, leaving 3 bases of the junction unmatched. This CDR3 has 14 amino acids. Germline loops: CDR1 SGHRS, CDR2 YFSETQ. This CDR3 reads CASSWGQGDTEAFF. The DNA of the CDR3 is TGCGCCAGCAGCTGGGGACAGGGTGACACTGAAGCTTTCTTT.

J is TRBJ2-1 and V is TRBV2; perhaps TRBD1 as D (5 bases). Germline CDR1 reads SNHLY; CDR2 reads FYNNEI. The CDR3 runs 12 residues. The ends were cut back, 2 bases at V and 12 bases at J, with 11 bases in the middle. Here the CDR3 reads CASSELGQGQFF. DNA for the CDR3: TGTGCCAGCAGTGAATTGGGTCAGGGGCAGTTCTTC.

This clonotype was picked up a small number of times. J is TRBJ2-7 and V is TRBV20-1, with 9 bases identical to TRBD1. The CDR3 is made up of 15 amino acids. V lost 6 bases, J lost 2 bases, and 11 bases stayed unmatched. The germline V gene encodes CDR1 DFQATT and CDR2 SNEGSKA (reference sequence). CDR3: CSAQDGQGSTYEQYV. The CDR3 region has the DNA TGCAGTGCCCAAGATGGACAGGGGTCAACCTACGAGCAGTACGTC.

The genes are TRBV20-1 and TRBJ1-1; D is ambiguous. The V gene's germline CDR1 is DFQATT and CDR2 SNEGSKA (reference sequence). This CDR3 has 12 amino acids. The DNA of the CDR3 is TGCAGGGCCCCGAGAGGGAACACTGAAGCTTTCTTT. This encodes CRAPRGNTEAFF.

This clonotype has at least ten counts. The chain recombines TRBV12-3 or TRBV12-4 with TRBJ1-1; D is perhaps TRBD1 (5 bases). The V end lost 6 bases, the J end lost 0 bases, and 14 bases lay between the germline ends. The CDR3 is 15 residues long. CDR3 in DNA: TGTGCCAGCAGCCCCCCGACAGCCATGAACACTGAAGCTTTCTTT. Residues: CASSPPTAMNTEAFF.

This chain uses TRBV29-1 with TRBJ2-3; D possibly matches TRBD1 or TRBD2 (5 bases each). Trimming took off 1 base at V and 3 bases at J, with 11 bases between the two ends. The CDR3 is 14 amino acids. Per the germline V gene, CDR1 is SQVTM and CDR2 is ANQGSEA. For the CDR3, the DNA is TGCAGCGTTGAAGGGGGGAGTAGAACAGATACGCAGTATTTT. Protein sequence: CSVEGGSRTDTQYF.

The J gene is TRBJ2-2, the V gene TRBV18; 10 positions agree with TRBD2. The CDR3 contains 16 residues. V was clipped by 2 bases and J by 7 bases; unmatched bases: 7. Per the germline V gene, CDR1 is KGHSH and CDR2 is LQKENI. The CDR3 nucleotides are TGTGCCAGCTCACCATCAGGACTAGCGGATATCGGGGAGCTGTTTTTT. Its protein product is CASSPSGLADIGELFF.

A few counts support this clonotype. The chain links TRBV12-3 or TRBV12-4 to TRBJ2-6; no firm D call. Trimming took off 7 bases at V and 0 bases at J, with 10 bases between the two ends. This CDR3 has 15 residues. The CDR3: CASKGRLSGANVLTF. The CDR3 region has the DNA TGTGCCAGCAAGGGCAGGCTCTCTGGGGCCAACGTCCTGACTTTC.

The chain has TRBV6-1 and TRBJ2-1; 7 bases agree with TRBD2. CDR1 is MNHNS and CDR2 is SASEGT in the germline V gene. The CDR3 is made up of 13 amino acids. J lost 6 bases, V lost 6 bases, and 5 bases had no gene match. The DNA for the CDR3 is TGTGCCAGCAGCCTTCAGCGGGGCAATGAGCAGTTCTTC. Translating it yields CASSLQRGNEQFF.

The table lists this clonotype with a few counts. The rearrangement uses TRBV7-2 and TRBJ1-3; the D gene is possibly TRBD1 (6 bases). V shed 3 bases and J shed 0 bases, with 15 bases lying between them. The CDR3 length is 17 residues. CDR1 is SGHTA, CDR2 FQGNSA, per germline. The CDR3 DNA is TGTGCCAGCAGCTTCCTCGGGACACCGATCTCTGGAAACACCATATATTTT. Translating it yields CASSFLGTPISGNTIYF.

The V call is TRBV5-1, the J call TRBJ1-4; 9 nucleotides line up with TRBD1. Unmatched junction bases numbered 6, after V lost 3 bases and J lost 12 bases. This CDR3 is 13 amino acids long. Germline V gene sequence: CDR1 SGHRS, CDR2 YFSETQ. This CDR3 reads CASSWGDREELFF. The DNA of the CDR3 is TGCGCCAGCAGCTGGGGGGACAGGGAGGAACTGTTTTTT.

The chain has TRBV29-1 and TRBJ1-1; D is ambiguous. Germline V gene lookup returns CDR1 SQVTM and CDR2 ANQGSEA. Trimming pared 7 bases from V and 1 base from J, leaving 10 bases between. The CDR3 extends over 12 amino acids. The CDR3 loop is CSGGYGNTEAFF. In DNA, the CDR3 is TGCAGCGGCGGGTATGGGAACACTGAAGCTTTCTTT.

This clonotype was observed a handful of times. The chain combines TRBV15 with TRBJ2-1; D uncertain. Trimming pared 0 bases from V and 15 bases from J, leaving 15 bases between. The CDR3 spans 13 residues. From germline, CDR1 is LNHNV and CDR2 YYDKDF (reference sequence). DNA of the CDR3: TGTGCCACCAGCAGAGACTTTGGCTCCCCGCCGTTCTTC. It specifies CATSRDFGSPPFF.

As DNA, the CDR3 is TGCAGTGCTCGCGGGACGGGCAATTCACCCCTCCACTTT. It is translated as CSARGTGNSPLHF. The chain has TRBV20-1 and TRBJ1-6; D is perhaps TRBD1 (5 bases). V lost 5 bases, J lost 7 bases, and 12 bases lay in between. CDR1 DFQATT and CDR2 SNEGSKA come from the germline V gene (reference sequence). The length of the CDR3 is 13 residues.